This T cell receptor beta chain was sequenced for a study of OX40 agonist ivuxolimab in advanced cancers. Produced via immunoSEQ multiplex PCR; TCRdb's table is partial and in-frame only. The data show around 73,000 clones, around 89% seen once. CDR1 is ENHRY, CDR2 SYGVKD, per germline. Trimming cost V 2 bases and J 7 bases; bases outside gene matches: 9. CDR3 length equals 16 residues. The origin of this receptor is an adult with an advanced solid tumor such as melanoma, head and neck, liver or kidney cancer. This chain links TRBV10-3 with TRBJ2-1; 9 nucleotides align to TRBD2. The specimen was CD4+ or CD8+ T cells sorted from blood, collected in a trial of the OX40 agonist ivuxolimab. This CDR3 reads CAISEQGLAWGNEQFF. As DNA, the CDR3 is TGTGCCATCAGTGAGCAAGGACTAGCGTGGGGGAATGAGCAGTTCTTC.